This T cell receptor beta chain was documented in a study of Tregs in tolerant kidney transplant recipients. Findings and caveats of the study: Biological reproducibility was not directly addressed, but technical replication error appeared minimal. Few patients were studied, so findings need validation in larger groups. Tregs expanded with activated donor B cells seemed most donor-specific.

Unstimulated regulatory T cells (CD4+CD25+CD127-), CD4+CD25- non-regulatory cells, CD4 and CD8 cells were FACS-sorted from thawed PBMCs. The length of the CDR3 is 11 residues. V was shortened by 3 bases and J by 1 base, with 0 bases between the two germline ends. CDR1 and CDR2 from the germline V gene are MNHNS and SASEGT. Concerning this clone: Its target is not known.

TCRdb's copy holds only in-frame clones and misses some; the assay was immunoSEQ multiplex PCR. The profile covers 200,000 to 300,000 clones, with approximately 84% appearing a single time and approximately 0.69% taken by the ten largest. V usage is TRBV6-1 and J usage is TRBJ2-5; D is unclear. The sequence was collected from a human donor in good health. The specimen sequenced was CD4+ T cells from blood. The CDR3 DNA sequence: TGTGCCAGCAGTGACCAAGAGACCCAGTACTTC. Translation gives CASSDQETQYF.